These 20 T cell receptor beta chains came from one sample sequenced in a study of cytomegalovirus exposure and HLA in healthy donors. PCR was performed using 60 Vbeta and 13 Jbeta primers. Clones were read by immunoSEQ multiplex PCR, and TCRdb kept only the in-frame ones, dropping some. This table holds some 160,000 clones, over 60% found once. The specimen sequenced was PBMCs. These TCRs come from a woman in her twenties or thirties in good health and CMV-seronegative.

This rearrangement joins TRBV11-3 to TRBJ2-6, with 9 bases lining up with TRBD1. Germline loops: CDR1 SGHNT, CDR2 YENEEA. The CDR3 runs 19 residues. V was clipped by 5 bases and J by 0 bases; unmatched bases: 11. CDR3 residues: CASSPGEGQGNSGANVLTF. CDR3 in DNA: TGTGCCAGCAGCCCGGGGGAGGGACAGGGTAACTCTGGGGCCAACGTCCTGACTTTC.

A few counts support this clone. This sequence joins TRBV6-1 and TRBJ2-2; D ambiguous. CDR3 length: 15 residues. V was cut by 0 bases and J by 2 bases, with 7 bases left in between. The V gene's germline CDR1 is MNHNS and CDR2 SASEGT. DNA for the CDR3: TGTGCCAGCAGTGAAGCGGGCAGAAACACCGGGGAGCTGTTTTTT. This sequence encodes CASSEAGRNTGELFF.

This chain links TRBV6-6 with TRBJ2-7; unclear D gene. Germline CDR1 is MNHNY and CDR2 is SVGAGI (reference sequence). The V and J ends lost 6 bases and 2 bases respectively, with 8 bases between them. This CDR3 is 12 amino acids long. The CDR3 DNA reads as TGTGCCAGCAGCCAAGCTACCTACGAGCAGTACTTC. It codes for CASSQATYEQYF.

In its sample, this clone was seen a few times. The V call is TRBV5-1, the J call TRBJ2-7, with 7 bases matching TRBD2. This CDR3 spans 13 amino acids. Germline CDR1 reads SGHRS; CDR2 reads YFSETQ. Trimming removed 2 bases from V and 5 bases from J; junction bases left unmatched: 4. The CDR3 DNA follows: TGCGCCAGCAGCTTTAAGGGAGGGGACGAGCAGTACTTC. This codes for CASSFKGGDEQYF.

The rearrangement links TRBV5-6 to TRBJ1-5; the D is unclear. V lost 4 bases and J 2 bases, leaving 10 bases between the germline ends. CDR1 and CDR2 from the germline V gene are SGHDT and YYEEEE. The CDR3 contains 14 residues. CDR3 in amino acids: CASSLGLGNQPQHF. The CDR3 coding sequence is TGTGCCAGCAGCCTTGGACTGGGCAATCAGCCCCAGCATTTT.

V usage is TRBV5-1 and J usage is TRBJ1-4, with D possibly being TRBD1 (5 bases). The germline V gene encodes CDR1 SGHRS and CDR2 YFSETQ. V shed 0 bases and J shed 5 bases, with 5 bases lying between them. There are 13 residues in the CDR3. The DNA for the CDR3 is TGCGCCAGCAGCTTGGGACAGAATGAAAAACTGTTTTTT. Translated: CASSLGQNEKLFF.

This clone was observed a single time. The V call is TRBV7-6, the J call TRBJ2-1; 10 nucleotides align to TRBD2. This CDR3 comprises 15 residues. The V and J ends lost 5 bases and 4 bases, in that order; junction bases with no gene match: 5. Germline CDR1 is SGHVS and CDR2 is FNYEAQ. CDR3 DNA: TGTGCCAGCAGCCCTACTAGCGGGGAGTACAATGAGCAGTTCTTC. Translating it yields CASSPTSGEYNEQFF. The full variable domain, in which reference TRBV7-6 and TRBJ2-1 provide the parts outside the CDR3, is GAGVSQSPRYKVTKRGQDVALRCDPISGHVSLYWYRQALGQGPEFLTYFNYEAQQDKSGLPNDRFSAERPEGSISTLTIQRTEQRDSAMYRCASSPTSGEYNEQFFGPGTRLTVL.

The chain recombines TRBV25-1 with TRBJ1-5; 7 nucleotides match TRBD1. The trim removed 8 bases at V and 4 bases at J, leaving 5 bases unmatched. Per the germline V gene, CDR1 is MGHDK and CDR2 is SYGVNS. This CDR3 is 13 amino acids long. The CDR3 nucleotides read TGTGCCAGCTCCGACAGGGAGAATCAGCCCCAGCATTTT. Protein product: CASSDRENQPQHF. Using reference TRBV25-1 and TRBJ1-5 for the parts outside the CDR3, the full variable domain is EADIYQTPRYLVIGTGKKITLECSQTMGHDKMYWYQQDPGMELHLIHYSYGVNSTEKGDLSSESTVSRIRTEHFPLTLESARPSHTSQYLCASSDRENQPQHFGDGTRLSIL.

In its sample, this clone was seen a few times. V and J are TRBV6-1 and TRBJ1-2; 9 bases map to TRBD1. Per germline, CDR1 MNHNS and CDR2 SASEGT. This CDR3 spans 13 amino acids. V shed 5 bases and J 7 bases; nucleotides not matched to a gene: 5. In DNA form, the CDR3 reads TGTGCCAGCAGTCAGGACAGGGGAGGTGGCTACACCTTC. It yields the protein CASSQDRGGGYTF.

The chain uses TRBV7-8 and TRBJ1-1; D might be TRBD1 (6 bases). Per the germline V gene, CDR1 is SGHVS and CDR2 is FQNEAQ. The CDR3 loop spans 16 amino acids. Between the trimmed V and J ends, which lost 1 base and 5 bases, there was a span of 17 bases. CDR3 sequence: CASSLEEALRGTEAFF. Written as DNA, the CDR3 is TGTGCCAGCAGCTTAGAGGAGGCCCTGAGGGGGACTGAAGCTTTCTTT.

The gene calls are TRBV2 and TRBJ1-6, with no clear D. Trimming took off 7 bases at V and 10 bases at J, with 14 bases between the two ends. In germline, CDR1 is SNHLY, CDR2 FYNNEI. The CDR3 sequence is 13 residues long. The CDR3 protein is CASMIEARSPLHF. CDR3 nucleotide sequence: TGTGCCAGCATGATAGAGGCTCGGTCACCCCTCCACTTT.

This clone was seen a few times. The CDR3 DNA reads TGTGCCAGCAGCTTGGCGGGGGTAGAGACCCAGTACTTC. This gives the protein CASSLAGVETQYF. V and J are TRBV5-4 and TRBJ2-5, with a weak D call TRBD2 (6 bases). Germline V gives CDR1 SGHNT, CDR2 YYREEE (reference sequence). The CDR3 is 13 residues long. V was cut by 0 bases and J by 4 bases, with 7 bases left in between.

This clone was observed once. For the CDR3, the DNA is TGTGCCACCAGCAGAGATGTCGGGACAGGGGGAAACGAGCAGTACTTC. Encoded protein: CATSRDVGTGGNEQYF. V is TRBV15 and J is TRBJ2-7, with 11 nucleotides matching TRBD1. The V segment lost 0 bases and the J segment 5 bases; nucleotides outside the gene matches: 6. Germline CDR1 is LNHNV and CDR2 is YYDKDF (reference sequence). This CDR3 has 16 amino acids. Drawing the rest from reference TRBV15 and TRBJ2-7, the complete variable domain is DAMVIQNPRYQVTQFGKPVTLSCSQTLNHNVMYWYQQKSSQAPKLLFHYYDKDFNNEADTPDNFQSRRPNTSFCFLDIRSPGLGDTAMYLCATSRDVGTGGNEQYFGPGTRLTVT.

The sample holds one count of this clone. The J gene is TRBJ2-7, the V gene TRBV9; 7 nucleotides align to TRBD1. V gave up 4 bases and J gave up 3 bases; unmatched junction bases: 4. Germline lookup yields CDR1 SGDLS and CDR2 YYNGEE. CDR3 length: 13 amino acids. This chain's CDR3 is CASSPAGGYEQYF. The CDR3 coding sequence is TGTGCCAGCAGCCCAGCAGGGGGCTACGAGCAGTACTTC. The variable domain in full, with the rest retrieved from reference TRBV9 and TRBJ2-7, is DSGVTQTPKHLITATGQRVTLRCSPRSGDLSVYWYQQSLDQGLQFLIQYYNGEERAKGNILERFSAQQFPDLHSELNLSSLELGDSALYFCASSPAGGYEQYFGPGTRLTVT.

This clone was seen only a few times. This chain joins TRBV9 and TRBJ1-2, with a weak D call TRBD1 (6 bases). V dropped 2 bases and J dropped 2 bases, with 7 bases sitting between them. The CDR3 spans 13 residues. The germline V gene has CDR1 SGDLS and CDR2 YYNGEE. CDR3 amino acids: CASSVTGNYGYTF. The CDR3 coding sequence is TGTGCCAGCAGCGTGACAGGAAACTATGGCTACACCTTC.

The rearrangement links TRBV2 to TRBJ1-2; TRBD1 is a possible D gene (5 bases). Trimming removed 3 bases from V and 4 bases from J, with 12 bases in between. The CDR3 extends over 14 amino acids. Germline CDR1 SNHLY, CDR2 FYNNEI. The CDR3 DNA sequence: TGTGCCAGCAGTGAGGGGAGGGGTTTCTATGGCTACACCTTC. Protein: CASSEGRGFYGYTF. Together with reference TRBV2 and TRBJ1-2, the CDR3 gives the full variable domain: EPEVTQTPSHQVTQMGQEVILRCVPISNHLYFYWYRQILGQKVEFLVSFYNNEISEKSEIFDDQFSVERPDGSNFTLKIRSTKLEDSAMYFCASSEGRGFYGYTFGSGTRLTVV.

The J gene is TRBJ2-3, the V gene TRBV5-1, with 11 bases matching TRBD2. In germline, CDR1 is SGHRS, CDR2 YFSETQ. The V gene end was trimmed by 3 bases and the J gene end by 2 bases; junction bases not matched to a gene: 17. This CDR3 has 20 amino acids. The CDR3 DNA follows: TGCGCCAGCAGCTACCGACTAGCGGGGAAAACCTCAATAATCACAGATACGCAGTATTTT. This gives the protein CASSYRLAGKTSIITDTQYF.

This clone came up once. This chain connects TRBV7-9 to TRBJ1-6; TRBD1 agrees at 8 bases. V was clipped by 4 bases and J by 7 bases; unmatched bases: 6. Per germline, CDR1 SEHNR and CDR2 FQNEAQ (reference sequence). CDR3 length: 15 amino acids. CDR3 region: CASSSRTGLNSPLHF. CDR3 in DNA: TGTGCCAGCAGCTCTCGGACAGGGTTAAATTCACCCCTCCACTTT.

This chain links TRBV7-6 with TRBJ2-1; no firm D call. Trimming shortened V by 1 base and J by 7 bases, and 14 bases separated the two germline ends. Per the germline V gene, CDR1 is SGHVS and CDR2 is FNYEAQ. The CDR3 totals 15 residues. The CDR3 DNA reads TGTGCCAGCAGCTTAGTTCGTACCCCAGGAAATGAGCAGTTCTTC. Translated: CASSLVRTPGNEQFF.

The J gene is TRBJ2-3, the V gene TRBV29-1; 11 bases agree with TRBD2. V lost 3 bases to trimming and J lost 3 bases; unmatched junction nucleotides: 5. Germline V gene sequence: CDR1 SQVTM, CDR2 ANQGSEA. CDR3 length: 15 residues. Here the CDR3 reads CSVDGLAGYTDTQYF. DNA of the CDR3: TGCAGCGTTGATGGACTAGCGGGTTATACAGATACGCAGTATTTT.